A single sample gave rise to the 6 T cell receptor beta chains below, sequenced in a study of human CD4 T cells and Enterobacteriaceae. Only in-frame clones appear in the TCRdb table, and some are missing; sequencing was by immunoSEQ multiplex PCR. The sample has about 27,000 clones, about four fifths seen once. All CD4+ cells other than CD45RA+CCR7+CD95- naive cells were sorted as memory, over 95% pure. Sequencing was performed on memory CD4+ T cells from blood. The receptors come from a human donor in good health.

The CDR3 DNA sequence: TGCGCCAGCAGCTTGTTTATAGATCAAATGGGCACTGAAGCTTTCTTT. It codes for CASSLFIDQMGTEAFF. The chain links TRBV5-1 to TRBJ1-1; D gene uncertain. The CDR3 has 16 residues. The germline gives CDR1 SGHRS, CDR2 YFSETQ. Deletions cut 1 base from V and 4 bases from J, with 17 bases between.

This clone has just a few counts. This chain links TRBV5-1 with TRBJ2-3; D gene ambiguous. The CDR3 length is 14 residues. V lost 0 bases and J lost 2, with 7 bases in between. Germline V gene sequence: CDR1 SGHRS, CDR2 YFSETQ. The CDR3 loop is CASSLAQPTDTQYF. CDR3 nucleotide sequence: TGCGCCAGCAGCTTGGCTCAGCCCACAGATACGCAGTATTTT.

DNA for the CDR3: TGCGCCAGCAGCCAAGGCCAGAGTACTAACTATGGCTACACCTTC. It is translated as CASSQGQSTNYGYTF. J is TRBJ1-2 and V is TRBV4-1, with no clear D. Germline V CDR1 and CDR2: MGHRA, YSYEKL. Trimming pared 1 base from V and 0 bases from J, leaving 9 bases between. CDR3 length: 15 residues.

This clone was seen a handful of times. This CDR3 is CASSLQEGKGTQYF. CDR3 DNA: TGTGCCAGCAGCTTACAAGAGGGGAAGGGTACGCAGTATTTT. The J gene is TRBJ2-3, the V gene TRBV7-2, with D perhaps being TRBD1 or TRBD2 (5 bases each). The CDR3 is 14 amino acids. Germline V gives CDR1 SGHTA, CDR2 FQGNSA. V was shortened by 2 bases and J by 8 bases, with 14 bases between the two germline ends.

This clone was counted between two and nine times. The rearrangement uses TRBV9 and TRBJ1-4; no clear D. The CDR3 is 13 amino acids. V was clipped by 0 bases and J by 3 bases, with 3 bases between them. Per the germline V gene, CDR1 is SGDLS and CDR2 is YYNGEE. The CDR3 region has the DNA TGTGCCAGCAGCGTAGCCCCTAATGAAAAACTGTTTTTT. Amino acids: CASSVAPNEKLFF.

This clone came up once. The CDR3 protein is CASSGDRPNSPLHF. The DNA for the CDR3 is TGCGCCAGCAGTGGGGACAGACCCAATTCACCCCTCCACTTT. J is TRBJ1-6 and V is TRBV10-1; 7 bases agree with TRBD1. Trimming at V came to 4 bases and at J to 7 bases, leaving 4 bases not matched to a gene. CDR1 and CDR2 from the germline V gene are WNHNN and SYGVQD (reference sequence). CDR3 length: 14 amino acids.